Below are 5 T cell receptor beta chains sequenced from a single sample in a study of T cell responses to AZD1222 COVID-19 vaccine. Some clones are missing from TCRdb's copy, which holds only in-frame ones; the method was immunoSEQ multiplex PCR. This sample has about 180,000 clones, with almost 90% found just once. The material was peripheral blood, obtained 28 days after the second AZD1222 dose. The receptors here all came from an adult who received the AZD1222 COVID-19 vaccine.

The J gene is TRBJ1-5, the V gene TRBV6-5; D unresolved. The CDR3 extends over 13 amino acids. Trimming took 0 bases from V and 9 from J, leaving 9 bases between them. In germline, CDR1 is MNHEY, CDR2 SVGAGI. The CDR3 sequence is CASSYSATSPQHF. CDR3 DNA sequence: TGTGCCAGCAGTTACTCGGCCACATCGCCCCAGCATTTT.

The chain joins TRBV16 to TRBJ1-6, with 9 bases matching TRBD1. The CDR3 sequence is 20 residues long. Unmatched junction bases numbered 16, after V lost 5 bases and J lost 2 bases. Germline CDR1 KGHSY, CDR2 FQNENV. The CDR3 loop is CASSGPGQGTDYAYNSPLHF. CDR3 coding DNA: TGTGCCAGCAGCGGCCCGGGACAGGGAACCGACTATGCCTATAATTCACCCCTCCACTTT.

V is TRBV29-1 and J is TRBJ2-3; no clear D. This CDR3 comprises 12 residues. Germline V gene sequence: CDR1 SQVTM, CDR2 ANQGSEA. Trimming took 4 bases from V and 4 from J, leaving 9 bases between them. The CDR3 protein is CSVVVTSDTQYF. In nucleotides, the CDR3 is TGCAGCGTTGTCGTAACATCAGATACGCAGTATTTT.

J is TRBJ2-1 and V is TRBV6-5, with a weak D call TRBD2 (6 bases). The V and J ends lost 7 bases and 2 bases respectively, with 15 bases between them. This CDR3 is 15 amino acids long. The germline CDR1 and CDR2 sequences are MNHEY and SVGAGI. CDR3 sequence: CASTPDGGTYNEQFF. CDR3 bases: TGTGCCAGCACCCCGGACGGCGGGACCTACAATGAGCAGTTCTTC.

This rearrangement joins TRBV5-1 to TRBJ1-2; no clear D. CDR1 and CDR2 (germline): SGHRS, YFSETQ. With 0 bases removed from V and 2 bases from J, the gap between germline ends came to 5 bases. The CDR3 runs to 13 residues. CDR3 sequence: CASSLEFNYGYTF. DNA for the CDR3: TGCGCCAGCAGCTTGGAGTTCAACTATGGCTACACCTTC.